This passage covers 25 T cell receptor beta chains from one sample sequenced in a study of cytomegalovirus exposure and HLA in healthy donors. The PCR used 60 Vbeta and 13 Jbeta primers. TCRdb's table, derived via immunoSEQ multiplex PCR, lists solely in-frame clones and lacks some. This table holds approximately 160,000 clones, 77% found once. The sample consisted of PBMCs. All receptors come from a woman aged 25 to 39 in good health and CMV-seropositive.

The V call is TRBV25-1, the J call TRBJ1-1; a weak D match, TRBD1 (6 bases). Germline V gene sequence: CDR1 MGHDK, CDR2 SYGVNS. With 5 bases removed from V and 10 bases from J, the gap between germline ends came to 23 bases. The CDR3 sequence is 15 residues long. The CDR3 region has the DNA TGTGCCAGCAGTTCCCACGGGACACCCCTTTGGGGAGCTTTCTTT. Translated: CASSSHGTPLWGAFF. Looking up the rest from reference TRBV25-1 and TRBJ1-1 gives the full variable domain: EADIYQTPRYLVIGTGKKITLECSQTMGHDKMYWYQQDPGMELHLIHYSYGVNSTEKGDLSSESTVSRIRTEHFPLTLESARPSHTSQYLCASSSHGTPLWGAFFGQGTRLTVV.

This chain joins TRBV28 and TRBJ2-7, with 11 nucleotides matching TRBD2. From germline, CDR1 is MDHEN and CDR2 SYDVKM. With 2 bases clipped from V and 4 bases from J, the junction kept 7 bases outside the gene matches. The CDR3 has 16 residues. CDR3 nucleotide sequence: TGTGCCAGCAGTTTAGGGGGGACTAGCGGAGGGTACGAGCAGTACTTC. Translated: CASSLGGTSGGYEQYF.

V gene TRBV19 combines with J gene TRBJ1-2; tentative D call: TRBD1 (5 bases). The CDR3 length is 15 residues. V was pared by 5 bases and J by 2 bases, with 15 bases between. CDR1 and CDR2 from the germline V gene are LNHDA and SQIVND (reference sequence). CDR3 bases: TGTGCCAGTAGTTTCCGCGATAGACAGAACTATGGCTACACCTTC. This codes for CASSFRDRQNYGYTF.

The chain links TRBV19 to TRBJ2-3, with 8 bases aligning to TRBD2. Germline CDR1 reads LNHDA; CDR2 reads SQIVND (reference sequence). This CDR3 contains 15 residues. Unmatched junction bases numbered 2, after V lost 3 bases and J lost 0 bases. CDR3 sequence (DNA): TGTGCCAGTAGTATTTCTAGCGGGAGCACAGATACGCAGTATTTT. As protein: CASSISSGSTDTQYF.

The chain's CDR3 is CASRTQGLMNQPQHF. CDR3 DNA sequence: TGTGCCAGTAGGACACAGGGGTTAATGAATCAGCCCCAGCATTTT. The J gene is TRBJ1-5, the V gene TRBV19; 7 positions match TRBD1. The trim removed 6 bases at V and 4 bases at J, leaving 9 bases unmatched. This CDR3 contains 15 residues. The germline gives CDR1 LNHDA, CDR2 SQIVND (reference sequence).

This clone was seen more than once but under ten times. The chain combines TRBV28 with TRBJ1-1; D is possibly TRBD1 (5 bases). The CDR3 has 15 amino acids. V dropped 5 bases and J dropped 1 base, with 14 bases sitting between them. Germline V CDR1 and CDR2: MDHEN, SYDVKM. The CDR3 coding sequence is TGTGCCAGCAGTCGACCAGGTGGGGCGAACACTGAAGCTTTCTTT. The encoded protein is CASSRPGGANTEAFF.

This clone turned up a few times. The chain joins TRBV29-1 to TRBJ2-7; tentative D call: TRBD1 (5 bases). Germline CDR1 and CDR2: SQVTM and ANQGSEA. The CDR3 runs to 13 residues. V lost 5 bases and J lost 3, with 14 bases in between. CDR3 loop: CSVKRGGNYEQYF. CDR3 sequence (DNA): TGCAGCGTTAAAAGGGGCGGAAACTACGAGCAGTACTTC.

The chain has TRBV10-2 and TRBJ1-1; D gene uncertain. This CDR3 comprises 15 residues. In germline, CDR1 is WSHSY, CDR2 SAAADI. Trimming cost V 0 bases and J 5 bases, with 13 bases left between them. As DNA, the CDR3 is TGCGCCAGCAGTGAGTCTCGGCTGGGAGGGACTGAAGCTTTCTTT. Its protein product is CASSESRLGGTEAFF.

This clone has just one count. The chain recombines TRBV30 with TRBJ2-3; TRBD2 aligns across 7 bases. This CDR3 contains 14 residues. V gave up 7 bases and J gave up 0 bases; unmatched junction bases: 7. Germline V CDR1 and CDR2: GTSNPN, SVGIG (reference sequence). The CDR3 DNA reads TGTGCCTCGTTGTGGCGGGGGAGCACAGATACGCAGTATTTT. Translation: CASLWRGSTDTQYF.

The chain recombines TRBV9 with TRBJ1-1; possibly TRBD1 for D (6 bases). The CDR3 runs to 15 residues. V gave up 0 bases and J gave up 4 bases, with 13 bases separating them. Germline V CDR1 and CDR2: SGDLS, YYNGEE. DNA for the CDR3: TGTGCCAGCAGCGTAGAGAACAGAGGGGGCACTGAAGCTTTCTTT. Its translation: CASSVENRGGTEAFF.

The rearrangement uses TRBV27 and TRBJ1-2; 8 bases match TRBD1. Germline V lookup: CDR1 MNHEY, CDR2 SMNVEV (reference sequence). The CDR3 consists of 18 residues. After removal of 6 bases from V and 7 bases from J, the junction contained 22 bases not matched to a gene. The CDR3 nucleotides are TGTGCCAGCAGGGCCACGGGGGCGTCAGGGGGCACGAGGGGTGGCTACACCTTC. It is translated as CASRATGASGGTRGGYTF.

This clone has just a few counts. V usage is TRBV7-3 and J usage is TRBJ2-7; possible D gene TRBD2, 6 bases. The V and J ends lost 1 base and 3 bases respectively, with 13 bases between them. The CDR3 sequence is 15 residues long. CDR1 SGHTA and CDR2 FQGTGA come from the germline V gene. The CDR3 DNA reads as TGTGCCAGCAGCTTAAGGGCGGGACTTTACTACGAGCAGTACTTC. It is translated as CASSLRAGLYYEQYF.

This clone was seen a handful of times. The chain uses TRBV19 and TRBJ2-3; D ambiguous. The germline V gene has CDR1 LNHDA and CDR2 SQIVND (reference sequence). This CDR3 spans 17 amino acids. The V end was cut by 5 bases, the J end by 2 bases, with 20 bases between. This CDR3 is CASSPAALGWVTDTQYF. In DNA form, the CDR3 reads TGTGCCAGTAGTCCCGCCGCACTCGGGTGGGTCACAGATACGCAGTATTTT.

CDR3 in DNA: TGTGCCAGCAGTTTTCGCGGGAGGGCCTCTGGGGATGAGCAGTTCTTC. Protein product: CASSFRGRASGDEQFF. The chain couples TRBV27 to TRBJ2-1, with 9 positions matching TRBD2. Germline V lookup: CDR1 MNHEY, CDR2 SMNVEV (reference sequence). J was trimmed by 8 bases and V by 3 bases; bases with no gene match: 11. The CDR3 is 16 amino acids.

This clone was detected a few times. The chain joins TRBV30 to TRBJ1-1; D remains ambiguous. Germline-derived CDR1 and CDR2 are GTSNPN and SVGIG (reference sequence). Trimming cost V 2 bases and J 11 bases, with 21 bases left between them. This CDR3 has 14 amino acids. The chain's CDR3 is CAWSLATRAGGAFF. In DNA form, the CDR3 reads TGTGCCTGGAGTCTGGCGACACGGGCGGGTGGGGCTTTCTTT.

The V call is TRBV6-5, the J call TRBJ2-3; 7 bases map to TRBD2. Trimming removed 0 bases from V and 1 base from J; junction bases left unmatched: 4. Germline loops: CDR1 MNHEY, CDR2 SVGAGI. The length of the CDR3 is 16 residues. CDR3 protein: CASSYSSGIGTDTQYF. CDR3 DNA: TGTGCCAGCAGTTACTCGAGCGGGATTGGCACAGATACGCAGTATTTT.

This rearrangement joins TRBV7-9 to TRBJ1-6; D is unresolved. V was shortened by 1 base and J by 9 bases, with 13 bases between the two germline ends. From germline, CDR1 is SEHNR and CDR2 FQNEAQ (reference sequence). The CDR3 loop spans 15 amino acids. The CDR3 coding sequence is TGTGCCAGCAGCTTAGACAGCCGTATCGGTTCACCCCTCCACTTT. Translating it yields CASSLDSRIGSPLHF.

The chain combines TRBV14 with TRBJ2-7, with TRBD2 matching 8 bases. Germline CDR1 reads SGHDN; CDR2 reads FVKESK. J was trimmed by 4 bases and V by 3 bases; bases with no gene match: 8. The CDR3 is made up of 15 amino acids. CDR3 residues: CASSHPGGPSYEQYF. The DNA for the CDR3 is TGTGCCAGCAGCCATCCGGGAGGGCCGAGTTACGAGCAGTACTTC.

V usage is TRBV28 and J usage is TRBJ1-4, with no clear D. Germline lookup yields CDR1 MDHEN and CDR2 SYDVKM. Trimming took 6 bases from V and 2 from J, leaving 22 bases between them. The CDR3 totals 18 residues. CDR3 in amino acids: CASSPLSIPLATNEKLFF. DNA of the CDR3: TGTGCCAGCAGCCCTCTTTCTATCCCGCTTGCGACTAATGAAAAACTGTTTTTT.

The J gene is TRBJ2-1, the V gene TRBV7-3; D may be TRBD2 (5 bases). The CDR3 totals 16 residues. Trimming left V 1 base short and J 0 bases short, with 10 bases between. Germline values: CDR1 SGHTA, CDR2 FQGTGA. The CDR3 nucleotides are TGTGCCAGCAGCTTAAGCATTGGGAGCTCCTACAATGAGCAGTTCTTC. Encoded protein: CASSLSIGSSYNEQFF.

The genes are TRBV7-2 and TRBJ2-7; a weak D match, TRBD2 (5 bases). The CDR3 totals 13 residues. V was pared by 4 bases and J by 4 bases, with 11 bases between. From germline, CDR1 is SGHTA and CDR2 FQGNSA. The CDR3 sequence is CASSYTSGYEQYF. CDR3 DNA: TGTGCCAGCAGCTACACTAGTGGGTACGAGCAGTACTTC.

The chain has TRBV6-1 and TRBJ2-3; tentatively, D is TRBD2 (6 bases). Trimming took 4 bases from V and 2 from J, leaving 19 bases between them. The CDR3 length is 17 residues. Looked up from germline, CDR1 is MNHNS and CDR2 is SASEGT. The CDR3 loop is CASSAPPAGLITDTQYF. The CDR3 DNA reads TGTGCCAGCAGTGCCCCTCCGGCGGGACTGATCACAGATACGCAGTATTTT.

The gene calls are TRBV5-1 and TRBJ2-2, with D perhaps matching TRBD2 (6 bases). This CDR3 has 19 amino acids. The V gene lost 1 base and the J gene lost 0 bases, with 19 bases spanning the gap. Germline V lookup: CDR1 SGHRS, CDR2 YFSETQ. In DNA, the CDR3 is TGCGCCAGCAGCTTGTTTTCTAACCTAGCGACCTCGAACACCGGGGAGCTGTTTTTT. This gives the protein CASSLFSNLATSNTGELFF.

The chain is built from TRBV28 and TRBJ2-3; 9 bases line up with TRBD1. The CDR3 totals 15 residues. The trim removed 3 bases at V and 2 bases at J, leaving 3 bases unmatched. CDR1 is MDHEN, CDR2 SYDVKM, per germline. The CDR3 DNA follows: TGTGCCAGCAGTTTCCGGGACAGGGACACAGATACGCAGTATTTT. It translates to CASSFRDRDTDTQYF.

This chain uses TRBV27 with TRBJ2-7; 8 bases agree with TRBD1. CDR1 is MNHEY and CDR2 is SMNVEV in the germline V gene (reference sequence). The V gene end was trimmed by 6 bases and the J gene end by 6 bases; junction bases not matched to a gene: 1. This CDR3 is built from 11 residues. CDR3 coding DNA: TGTGCCAGCAGGACAGGGGCCGAGCAGTACTTC. As protein: CASRTGAEQYF.